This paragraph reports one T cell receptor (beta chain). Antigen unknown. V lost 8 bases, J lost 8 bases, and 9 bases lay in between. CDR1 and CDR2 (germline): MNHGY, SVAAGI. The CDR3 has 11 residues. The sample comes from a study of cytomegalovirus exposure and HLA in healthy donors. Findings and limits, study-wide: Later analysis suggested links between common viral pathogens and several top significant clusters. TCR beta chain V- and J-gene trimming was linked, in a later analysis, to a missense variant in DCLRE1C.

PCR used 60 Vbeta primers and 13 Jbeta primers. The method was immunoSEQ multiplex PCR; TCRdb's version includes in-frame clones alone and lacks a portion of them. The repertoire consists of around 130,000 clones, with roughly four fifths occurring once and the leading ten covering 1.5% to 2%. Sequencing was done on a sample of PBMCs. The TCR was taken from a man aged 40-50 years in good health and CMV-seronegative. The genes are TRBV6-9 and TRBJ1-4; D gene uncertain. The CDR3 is CASEGSEKLFF. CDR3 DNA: TGTGCCAGCGAAGGGAGCGAAAAACTGTTTTTT.